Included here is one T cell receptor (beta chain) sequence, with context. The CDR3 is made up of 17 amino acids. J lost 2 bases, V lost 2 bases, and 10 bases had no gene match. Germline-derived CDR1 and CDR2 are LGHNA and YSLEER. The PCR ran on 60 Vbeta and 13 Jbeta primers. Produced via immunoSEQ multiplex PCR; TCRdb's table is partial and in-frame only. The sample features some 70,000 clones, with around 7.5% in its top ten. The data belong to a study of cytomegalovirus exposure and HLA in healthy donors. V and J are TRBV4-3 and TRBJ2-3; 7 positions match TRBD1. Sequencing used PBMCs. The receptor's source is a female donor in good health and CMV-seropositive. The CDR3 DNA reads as TGCGCCAGCAGCCAAAGCTTCGGGACAGCGTACACAGATACGCAGTATTTT. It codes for CASSQSFGTAYTDTQYF.